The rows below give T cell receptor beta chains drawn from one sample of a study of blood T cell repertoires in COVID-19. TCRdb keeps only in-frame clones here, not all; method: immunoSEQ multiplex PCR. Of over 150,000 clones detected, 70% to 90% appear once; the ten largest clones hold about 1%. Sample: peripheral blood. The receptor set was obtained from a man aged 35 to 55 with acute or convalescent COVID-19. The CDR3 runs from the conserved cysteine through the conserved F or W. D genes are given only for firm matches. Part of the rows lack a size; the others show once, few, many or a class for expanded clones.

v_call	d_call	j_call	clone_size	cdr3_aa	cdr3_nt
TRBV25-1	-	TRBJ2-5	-	CASSEYEGSTPQEETQYF	TGTGCCAGCAGTGAATATGAGGGCTCAACCCCCCAGGAGGAGACCCAGTACTTC
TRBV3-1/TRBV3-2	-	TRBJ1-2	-	CASSQAQVGGYTF	TGTGCCAGCAGCCAAGCACAGGTCGGGGGCTACACCTTC
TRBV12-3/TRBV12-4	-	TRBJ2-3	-	CASSQNTDTQYF	TGTGCCAGCAGTCAGAACACAGATACGCAGTATTTT
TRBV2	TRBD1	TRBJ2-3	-	CASTQGQGAADTQYF	TGTGCCAGCACCCAGGGACAGGGGGCAGCAGATACGCAGTATTTT
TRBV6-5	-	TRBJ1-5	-	CASSYSSPQPQHF	TGTGCCAGCAGTTATTCCTCCCCTCAGCCCCAGCATTTT
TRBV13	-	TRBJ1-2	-	CASSPAQPQPSSF	TGTGCCAGCAGCCCCGCACAGCCTCAGCCCAGCTCCTTC
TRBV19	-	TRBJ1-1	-	CASTLWTAQNTEAFF	TGTGCCAGTACCCTTTGGACAGCTCAGAACACTGAAGCTTTCTTT
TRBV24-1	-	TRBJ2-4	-	CATSDCPDRTELAKNIQYF	TGTGCCACCAGTGATTGCCCCGACAGGACAGAGTTAGCCAAAAACATTCAGTACTTC
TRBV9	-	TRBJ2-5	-	CASSVGAAGAPQETQYF	TGTGCCAGCAGCGTAGGGGCGGCGGGGGCCCCCCAAGAGACCCAGTACTTC
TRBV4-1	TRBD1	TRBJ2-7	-	CASSQSGTATYEQYF	TGCGCCAGCAGCCAGTCCGGGACAGCTACCTACGAGCAGTACTTC
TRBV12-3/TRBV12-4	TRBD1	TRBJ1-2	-	CASTTGGRGYTF	TGTGCCAGCACAACAGGGGGCCGCGGCTACACCTTC
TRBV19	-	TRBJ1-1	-	CASKRDTEAFF	TGTGCCAGTAAGCGGGACACTGAAGCTTTCTTT
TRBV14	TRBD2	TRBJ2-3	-	CASSPIAGALTDTQYF	TGTGCCAGCAGCCCAATAGCGGGGGCCCTCACAGATACGCAGTATTTT
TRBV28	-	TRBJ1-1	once	CASSFSNTEAFF	TGTGCCAGCAGTTTCAGTAACACTGAAGCTTTCTTT
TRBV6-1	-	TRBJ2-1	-	CASSDTTNSRGEQFF	TGTGCCAGCAGTGATACAACCAATTCTAGGGGTGAGCAGTTCTTC
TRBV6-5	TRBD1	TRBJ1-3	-	CASRGTAGNTIYF	TGTGCCAGCAGGGGGACAGCTGGAAACACCATATATTTT
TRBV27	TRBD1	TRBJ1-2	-	CASRRTGDYGYTF	TGTGCCAGCAGAAGGACAGGTGACTATGGCTACACCTTC